A selection of T cell receptor beta chains follows, all from one sample in a study of Ad26.COV2.S vaccination and SARS-CoV-2 variants. The assay was immunoSEQ multiplex PCR, and TCRdb's table has in-frame clones only and misses some. The table shows a few hundred thousand clones, with 90% occurring only once. Here the sequenced sample was peripheral blood, taken in a trial of Ad26.COV2.S vaccine versus placebo. These receptors all stem from a person aged 18-65 years who received the Ad26.COV2.S COVID-19 vaccine or a placebo. CDR3s include the opening cysteine and the closing phenylalanine or tryptophan. A D gene is named only where the DNA matches it firmly. The size of a clone is reported for some rows only, either as once, few or many, or as a class for expanded clones.

clone size	J gene	V gene	D gene	CDR3 DNA	CDR3 protein
NA	TRBJ1-5	TRBV24-1	NA	TGTGCCACCAGTGATGCCGGGTCTCAGCCCCAGCATTTT	CATSDAGSQPQHF
NA	TRBJ2-2	TRBV7-6	TRBD2	TGTGCCAGCAGCTTAGCCCCCCGGACTAGCGGGACCTACACCGGGGAGCTGTTTTTT	CASSLAPRTSGTYTGELFF
NA	TRBJ2-1	TRBV19	NA	TGTGCCAGTAGTACCCCCGACAGCAATGAGCAGTTCTTC	CASSTPDSNEQFF
NA	TRBJ2-3	TRBV6-2/TRBV6-3	NA	TGTGCCAGCAGTTACCCGGGAACGGGCACAGATACGCAGTATTTT	CASSYPGTGTDTQYF
NA	TRBJ2-5	TRBV10-3	TRBD1	TGTGCCATCAGTGATTTGGGGACAGGTAGTGAGACCCAGTACTTC	CAISDLGTGSETQYF
NA	TRBJ2-2	TRBV5-3	NA	TGTGCCAGAAGCTTGGACGGTCGAGACTGCAAAACCGGGGAGCTGTTTTTT	CARSLDGRDCKTGELFF
once	TRBJ1-4	TRBV2	NA	TGTGCCAGCAGTGATGTACGGTCTGTGGAAAAACTGTTTTTT	CASSDVRSVEKLFF
NA	TRBJ1-2	TRBV10-3	NA	TGTGCCATCAGTGAGTACCCCCCGGCAGGGGAAGGCGGAATCTATGGCTACACCTTC	CAISEYPPAGEGGIYGYTF
NA	TRBJ2-5	TRBV9	NA	TGTGCCAGCAGCGTAGGTGGAACTGAAGAGACCCAGTACTTC	CASSVGGTEETQYF
NA	TRBJ2-7	TRBV27	TRBD1	TGTGCCAGCAGTTTAGCGGGACAGGGGGCCTACGAGCAGTACTTC	CASSLAGQGAYEQYF
NA	TRBJ2-7	TRBV14	NA	TGTGCCAGCAGCCAAGCCAGGGGCCTTTTCTACGAGCAGTACTTC	CASSQARGLFYEQYF
NA	TRBJ2-3	TRBV5-1	NA	TGCGCCAGCAGCGAATCCCCGGCCACCACAGATACGCAGTATTTT	CASSESPATTDTQYF
NA	TRBJ1-2	TRBV15	NA	TGTGCCACCAGCAGGAGGGGGGGAGATGGCTACACCTTC	CATSRRGGDGYTF
NA	TRBJ1-1	TRBV19	NA	TGTGCCAGTAGTATGCGGACGGGTGAAGCTTTCTTT	CASSMRTGEAFF